The 21 T cell receptor beta chains below all came from one sample that was sequenced in a study of blood T cell repertoires in COVID-19. Assay used: immunoSEQ multiplex PCR; TCRdb lists only in-frame clones, some missing. The sample contains under 8,500 clones, about 81% of which appear only once. Sequences were obtained from peripheral blood. The origin of the receptors is a human donor with active COVID-19. The donor label of this sample is uncertain.

The chain links TRBV2 to TRBJ2-1; maybe TRBD1 (5 bases). Between the trimmed V and J ends, which lost 5 bases and 8 bases, there was a span of 22 bases. This CDR3 is 16 amino acids long. Germline lookup yields CDR1 SNHLY and CDR2 FYNNEI. The CDR3 spells CASSSWQDTSVYEQFF. The DNA of the CDR3 is TGTGCCAGCAGTAGTTGGCAGGACACGTCGGTGTATGAGCAGTTCTTC.

The chain joins TRBV5-1 to TRBJ1-1, with 8 bases matching TRBD1. Germline V lookup: CDR1 SGHRS, CDR2 YFSETQ. The CDR3 totals 15 residues. With 1 base clipped from V and 6 bases from J, the junction kept 8 bases outside the gene matches. The CDR3 DNA reads as TGCGCCAGCAGCTTGTCAGGGGGCGCGGTCTCTGAAGCTTTCTTT. This gives the protein CASSLSGGAVSEAFF.

J is TRBJ2-3 and V is TRBV29-1; no firm D call. The V end was cut by 7 bases, the J end by 4 bases, with 15 bases between. Germline V gene data show CDR1 as SQVTM and CDR2 as ANQGSEA. The CDR3 covers 13 residues. In DNA form, the CDR3 reads TGCAGCGCCGAAGACTTGAGAGCAGATACGCAGTATTTT. The encoded protein is CSAEDLRADTQYF.

The CDR3 here is CASSIRDTTNEKLFF. The CDR3 DNA reads as TGTGCCAGCAGCATCCGGGATACAACTAATGAAAAACTGTTTTTT. The chain combines TRBV9 with TRBJ1-4, with D uncertain. Deletions cut 4 bases from V and 0 bases from J, with 10 bases between. Looked up from germline, CDR1 is SGDLS and CDR2 is YYNGEE. The CDR3 is 15 residues long.

This clone was observed a handful of times. V usage is TRBV30 and J usage is TRBJ1-1; 7 positions agree with TRBD1. Unmatched junction bases numbered 8, after V lost 1 base and J lost 6 bases. CDR3 length equals 14 residues. CDR1 is GTSNPN, CDR2 SVGIG, per germline (reference sequence). Here the CDR3 DNA reads TGTGCCTGGAGTGGTGACAGGGCTCAGGCTGAAGCTTTCTTT. Encoded protein: CAWSGDRAQAEAFF.

This clone is a singleton in its sample. V gene TRBV6-5 combines with J gene TRBJ2-7, with TRBD1 identical over 9 bases. Germline-derived CDR1 and CDR2 are MNHEY and SVGAGI. The CDR3 extends over 15 amino acids. V was pared by 0 bases and J by 2 bases, with 2 bases of the junction left unmatched. CDR3 in amino acids: CASSYSGQGTYEQYF. The DNA for the CDR3 is TGTGCCAGCAGTTACTCAGGACAGGGGACCTACGAGCAGTACTTC.

This clone appeared a single time. V gene TRBV6-5 combines with J gene TRBJ1-2; D remains unclear. The CDR3 runs to 14 residues. Trimming pared 6 bases from V and 1 base from J, leaving 12 bases between. The V gene's germline CDR1 is MNHEY and CDR2 SVGAGI. CDR3 loop: CASRPWRDNYGYTF. CDR3 bases: TGTGCCAGCAGACCTTGGCGGGATAACTATGGCTACACCTTC.

This clone rates as medium-sized (0.01 to 0.1%). This chain joins TRBV14 and TRBJ2-1; 11 bases map to TRBD1. Per the germline V gene, CDR1 is SGHDN and CDR2 is FVKESK. The CDR3 covers 16 residues. The ends lost 1 base at V and 5 bases at J; junction bases unmatched: 4. CDR3 sequence: CASSQVPGQGDNEQFF. Written as DNA, the CDR3 is TGTGCCAGCAGCCAAGTTCCGGGACAGGGGGACAATGAGCAGTTCTTC.

This clone occurred a few times. The chain employs TRBV27 and TRBJ1-1; D ambiguous. Deletions cut 7 bases from V and 3 bases from J, with 18 bases between. Germline V lookup: CDR1 MNHEY, CDR2 SMNVEV (reference sequence). This CDR3 spans 15 amino acids. The CDR3 reads CASIFFGERDTEAFF. The CDR3 nucleotides are TGTGCCAGCATTTTTTTCGGGGAGAGGGACACTGAAGCTTTCTTT.

CDR3 bases: TGCAGCACGGCCGGCCAGGGCTACGAGCAGTACTTC. Translation gives CSTAGQGYEQYF. The chain couples TRBV29-1 to TRBJ2-7, with a tentative D call TRBD1 (5 bases). Trimming removed 8 bases from V and 3 bases from J, with 14 bases in between. CDR1 and CDR2 (germline): SQVTM, ANQGSEA. CDR3 length: 12 amino acids.

J is TRBJ1-5 and V is TRBV30; possibly TRBD1 for D (5 bases). The V and J ends lost 0 bases and 11 bases respectively, with 11 bases between them. This CDR3 is 12 amino acids long. Germline V gene lookup returns CDR1 GTSNPN and CDR2 SVGIG (reference sequence). CDR3 residues: CAWSVGPVAQHF. In DNA form, the CDR3 reads TGTGCCTGGAGTGTGGGGCCAGTGGCCCAGCATTTT.

CDR3 nucleotide sequence: TGTGCCAGAGACAGGGGACTAGCAATGTTCTACGAGCAGTACTTC. This gives the protein CARDRGLAMFYEQYF. The chain is built from TRBV6-5 and TRBJ2-7; perhaps TRBD2 as D (9 bases). Germline V gives CDR1 MNHEY, CDR2 SVGAGI. This CDR3 has 15 amino acids. Deletions cut 9 bases from V and 3 bases from J, with 21 bases between.

The chain is built from TRBV29-1 and TRBJ1-5; 7 bases map to TRBD1. This CDR3 has 13 residues. The junction had 6 bases not matched to a gene; V was cut back by 7 bases and J by 3 bases. Germline V gives CDR1 SQVTM, CDR2 ANQGSEA. The CDR3 DNA reads as TGCAGCGCCGGGGACAGTTACAATCAGCCCCAGCATTTT. The encoded protein is CSAGDSYNQPQHF.

The chain carries TRBV29-1 and TRBJ2-7; TRBD2 might be the D (5 bases). V dropped 4 bases and J dropped 3 bases, with 13 bases sitting between them. Germline V gene sequence: CDR1 SQVTM, CDR2 ANQGSEA. The CDR3 has 13 amino acids. CDR3 DNA: TGCAGCGTTGCCCCCGAGCGGTTCTACGAGCAGTACTTC. Translation gives CSVAPERFYEQYF.

This chain uses TRBV21-1 with TRBJ2-3; the table's D call, TRBD2, was not checked against the DNA. TRBV21-1 is listed as a pseudogene. The CDR3 has 20 amino acids. The CDR3 is CASSNEQTSGDFTSTDTQYF. In DNA form, the CDR3 reads TGTGCCAGCAGCAATGAACAGACTAGCGGAGACTTTACTAGCACAGATACGCAGTATTTT.

The chain employs TRBV4-3 and TRBJ1-2; TRBD1 aligns across 8 bases. The CDR3 spans 14 residues. The germline V gene encodes CDR1 LGHNA and CDR2 YSLEER. Trimming removed 4 bases from V and 5 bases from J; junction bases left unmatched: 6. CDR3 DNA: TGCGCCAGCAGCCTAGACAGGGGAAGTTATGGCTACACCTTC. It translates to CASSLDRGSYGYTF.

This clone was seen only a few times. The chain uses TRBV19 and TRBJ1-5; D gene ambiguous. Germline CDR1 reads LNHDA; CDR2 reads SQIVND (reference sequence). The CDR3 is 15 residues long. V lost 1 base to trimming and J lost 2 bases, with 9 bases between them. The CDR3 DNA reads TGTGCCAGTAGTATAGGACTGAGGGGCAATCAGCCCCAGCATTTT. The encoded protein is CASSIGLRGNQPQHF. Looking up the rest from reference TRBV19 and TRBJ1-5 gives the full variable domain: DGGITQSPKYLFRKEGQNVTLSCEQNLNHDAMYWYRQDPGQGLRLIYYSQIVNDFQKGDIAEGYSVSREKKESFPLTVTSAQKNPTAFYLCASSIGLRGNQPQHFGDGTRLSIL.

V gene TRBV2 combines with J gene TRBJ2-1; D is possibly TRBD2 (5 bases). Trimming took 5 bases from V and 0 from J, leaving 11 bases between them. Per the germline V gene, CDR1 is SNHLY and CDR2 is FYNNEI. The CDR3 spans 15 residues. CDR3 bases: TGTGCCAGCAGTCGCCCCGGACTCTCCTACAATGAGCAGTTCTTC. Amino acids: CASSRPGLSYNEQFF.

The table lists this clone with a count of one. The rearrangement links TRBV14 to TRBJ2-2, with 9 bases fitting TRBD2. V lost 4 bases, J lost 6 bases, and 3 bases stayed unmatched. CDR1 and CDR2 (germline): SGHDN, FVKESK. This CDR3 spans 14 amino acids. The chain's CDR3 is CASSLGLASGELFF. DNA for the CDR3: TGTGCCAGCAGCCTGGGACTAGCATCCGGGGAGCTGTTTTTT. The whole variable domain, filled in from reference TRBV14 and TRBJ2-2, reads EAGVTQFPSHSVIEKGQTVTLRCDPISGHDNLYWYRRVMGKEIKFLLHFVKESKQDESGMPNNRFLAERTGGTYSTLKVQPAELEDSGVYFCASSLGLASGELFFGEGSRLTVL.

The chain is built from TRBV27 and TRBJ2-1; maybe TRBD2 (6 bases). The CDR3 length is 13 residues. Germline CDR1 reads MNHEY; CDR2 reads SMNVEV (reference sequence). V gave up 3 bases and J gave up 7 bases, with 10 bases separating them. CDR3 nucleotides: TGTGCCAGCAGTTTCAGTGCGGGGAATGAGCAGTTCTTC. Protein product: CASSFSAGNEQFF.

The chain carries TRBV11-3 and TRBJ2-7; 13 nucleotides align to TRBD2. After removal of 4 bases from V and 4 bases from J, the junction contained 4 bases not matched to a gene. The length of the CDR3 is 15 residues. Germline V gene data show CDR1 as SGHNT and CDR2 as YENEEA. CDR3 nucleotide sequence: TGTGCCAGCAGCTCCGGGACTAGCGGGATTTACGAGCAGTACTTC. Amino acids: CASSSGTSGIYEQYF.